The 20 T cell receptor beta chains below were found in one sample sequenced in a study of blood T cell repertoires in COVID-19. The protocol was immunoSEQ multiplex PCR, while the TCRdb copy is restricted to in-frame clones and leaves out a portion. The sample carries tens of thousands of clones, 88% recorded once. Sequenced sample: peripheral blood. All receptors derive from a man over 45 with active COVID-19.

The V call is TRBV6-5, the J call TRBJ2-7; 8 positions match TRBD2. CDR3 length equals 14 residues. The V gene's germline CDR1 is MNHEY and CDR2 SVGAGI. V trimming: 4 bases; J trimming: 2 bases; junction bases outside the gene matches: 4. The CDR3 sequence: CASSWTSLTYEQYF. CDR3 coding DNA: TGTGCCAGCAGTTGGACTAGCCTGACCTACGAGCAGTACTTC.

The rearrangement joins TRBV7-2 to TRBJ1-2; 9 nucleotides line up with TRBD1. The J segment lost 8 bases and the V segment lost 5 bases, leaving 9 bases of the junction unmatched. CDR1 and CDR2 from the germline V gene are SGHTA and FQGNSA. This CDR3 is built from 14 residues. The CDR3 DNA sequence: TGTGCCAGCAGCACCGACAGGGGGTTCAAAGGCTACACCTTC. This codes for CASSTDRGFKGYTF.

The CDR3 reads CASSFIASWQFF. The CDR3 DNA follows: TGTGCCAGCAGCTTTATCGCTAGCTGGCAGTTCTTC. The chain uses TRBV5-5 and TRBJ2-1; a possible D gene is TRBD2 (5 bases). This CDR3 contains 12 residues. From germline, CDR1 is SGHKS and CDR2 YYEKEE (reference sequence). V was clipped by 2 bases and J by 12 bases, with 12 bases between them.

The genes are TRBV19 and TRBJ2-7, with D hard to call. This CDR3 is built from 13 residues. V lost 5 bases and J 1 base, leaving 9 bases between the germline ends. Germline V CDR1 and CDR2: LNHDA, SQIVND (reference sequence). The CDR3 DNA reads TGTGCCAGTAGTTCGTCCGGGTCCTACGAGCAGTACTTC. This gives the protein CASSSSGSYEQYF.

J is TRBJ2-2 and V is TRBV9; D remains ambiguous. The V and J ends lost 6 bases and 7 bases respectively, with 4 bases between them. This CDR3 has 10 residues. In germline, CDR1 is SGDLS, CDR2 YYNGEE. In DNA, the CDR3 is TGTGCCAGCATGAGCGGGGAGCTGTTTTTT. The encoded protein is CASMSGELFF.

The gene calls are TRBV11-2 and TRBJ1-2; 7 bases line up with TRBD1. This CDR3 region has 15 residues. Germline CDR1 and CDR2: SGHAT and FQNNGV. V lost 5 bases, J lost 12 bases, and 18 bases stayed unmatched. This chain's CDR3 is CASSPLRGGGTFDTF. The CDR3 DNA reads as TGTGCCAGCAGCCCTCTCCGTGGAGGGGGCACCTTTGACACCTTC.

The sample holds a few counts of this clone. The genes are TRBV5-1 and TRBJ1-6; 8 nucleotides line up with TRBD1. Trimming removed 4 bases from V and 7 bases from J; junction bases left unmatched: 4. Germline CDR1 and CDR2: SGHRS and YFSETQ. This CDR3 spans 14 amino acids. The CDR3 sequence: CASSKGQENSPLHF. CDR3 sequence (DNA): TGCGCCAGCAGCAAGGGACAGGAGAATTCACCCCTCCACTTT.

This clone occurred a few times. The CDR3 reads CASSQSGVPKVGGYTF. The CDR3 nucleotides are TGTGCCAGCAGCCAATCAGGGGTCCCGAAGGTCGGTGGCTACACCTTC. The gene calls are TRBV3-1 (or the pseudogene TRBV3-2) and TRBJ1-2, with D perhaps matching TRBD1 (6 bases). Trimming cost V 2 bases and J 7 bases, with 20 bases left between them. Per germline, CDR1 LGHDT and CDR2 YNNKEL (reference sequence). This CDR3 is 16 amino acids long.

The J gene is TRBJ2-5, the V gene TRBV25-1; a possible D gene is TRBD1 (5 bases). The germline CDR1 and CDR2 sequences are MGHDK and SYGVNS. The CDR3 totals 17 residues. V was cut by 8 bases and J by 2 bases, with 24 bases left in between. CDR3 nucleotide sequence: TGTGCCAGCGCTAGAGCAGGGCCCCCTTTCGGGCAAGAGACCCAGTACTTC. Its translation is CASARAGPPFGQETQYF.

This clone has only one observation. V usage is TRBV2 and J usage is TRBJ2-7; D unresolved. The CDR3 runs to 12 residues. Trimming removed 0 bases at V and 6 bases at J, with 6 bases between. Germline-derived CDR1 and CDR2 are SNHLY and FYNNEI. The CDR3 DNA is TGTGCCAGCAGTGAAGCTTACTCCGAGCAGTACGTC. This gives the protein CASSEAYSEQYV.

V is TRBV12-3 or TRBV12-4 and J is TRBJ1-1, with D uncertain. Trimming took 2 bases from V and 11 from J, leaving 12 bases between them. CDR3 length: 12 residues. The DNA for the CDR3 is TGTGCCAGCAGTTTACGGTCCCGGAGGGCTTTCTTT. As protein: CASSLRSRRAFF.

The chain recombines TRBV18 with TRBJ1-3, with 8 bases fitting TRBD1. CDR3 length: 18 amino acids. Germline assignment: CDR1 KGHSH and CDR2 LQKENI. The junction had 11 bases not matched to a gene; V was cut back by 1 base and J by 3 bases. CDR3 nucleotide sequence: TGTGCCAGCTCACCACTCGGATCAGGGGGCGCGGTTGGAAACACCATATATTTT. The encoded protein is CASSPLGSGGAVGNTIYF.

The chain links TRBV9 to TRBJ2-2; D might be TRBD2 (7 bases). In germline, CDR1 is SGDLS, CDR2 YYNGEE. The CDR3 contains 16 residues. V was trimmed by 4 bases and J by 6 bases, leaving 19 bases between them. The chain's CDR3 is CASSPLGGAGPGELFF. In nucleotides, the CDR3 is TGTGCCAGCAGCCCTTTGGGGGGGGCAGGACCCGGGGAGCTGTTTTTT. The whole variable domain, remainder taken from reference TRBV9 and TRBJ2-2, is DSGVTQTPKHLITATGQRVTLRCSPRSGDLSVYWYQQSLDQGLQFLIQYYNGEERAKGNILERFSAQQFPDLHSELNLSSLELGDSALYFCASSPLGGAGPGELFFGEGSRLTVL.

The CDR3 spells CASRGQGGSPLHF. CDR3 bases: TGTGCCAGCCGGGGACAGGGTGGATCACCCCTCCACTTT. The chain combines TRBV27 with TRBJ1-6; 9 nucleotides line up with TRBD1. This CDR3 has 13 amino acids. Germline lookup yields CDR1 MNHEY and CDR2 SMNVEV (reference sequence). Trimming at V came to 8 bases and at J to 10 bases, leaving 6 bases not matched to a gene.

V usage is TRBV10-2 and J usage is TRBJ1-1; 7 bases match TRBD1. The germline V gene encodes CDR1 WSHSY and CDR2 SAAADI. V trimming: 7 bases; J trimming: 1 base; junction bases outside the gene matches: 6. CDR3 length equals 14 residues. The CDR3 here is CASIRTGENTEAFF. Written as DNA, the CDR3 is TGCGCCAGCATTAGGACAGGAGAGAACACTGAAGCTTTCTTT.

V gene TRBV6-5 combines with J gene TRBJ2-7, with 7 bases identical to TRBD1. The CDR3 is 11 amino acids. V shed 6 bases and J 12 bases; nucleotides not matched to a gene: 8. Germline assignment: CDR1 MNHEY and CDR2 SVGAGI. DNA of the CDR3: TGTGCCAGCAGCGTTAGGACAGGTTTGTACGTC. Amino acids: CASSVRTGLYV.

This clone was recorded once. Here the CDR3 DNA reads TGTGCCAGCAGGCCTCTGAGGAATGCAAACACCATATATTTT. Protein sequence: CASRPLRNANTIYF. This chain joins TRBV6-5 and TRBJ1-3; D is uncertain. V dropped 6 bases and J dropped 6 bases, with 15 bases sitting between them. The CDR3 runs 14 residues. CDR1 is MNHEY and CDR2 is SVGAGI in the germline V gene.

This chain uses TRBV27 with TRBJ2-3; weak D call: TRBD2 (5 bases). There are 16 residues in the CDR3. The germline V gene encodes CDR1 MNHEY and CDR2 SMNVEV (reference sequence). V was clipped by 4 bases and J by 2 bases, with 16 bases between them. CDR3 nucleotide sequence: TGTGCCAGCAGTTCCACCCCTCGGAGGACCACAGATACGCAGTATTTT. It specifies CASSSTPRRTTDTQYF.

The chain joins TRBV7-9 to TRBJ1-2; perhaps TRBD1 as D (5 bases). This CDR3 has 15 residues. The V end lost 0 bases, the J end lost 7 bases, and 15 bases lay between the germline ends. Per the germline V gene, CDR1 is SEHNR and CDR2 is FQNEAQ (reference sequence). This CDR3 is CASSLAAGQGSGYTF. The CDR3 DNA sequence: TGTGCCAGCAGCTTAGCGGCAGGGCAAGGAAGTGGCTACACCTTC.

This chain connects TRBV5-1 to TRBJ2-3; 15 bases align to TRBD2. This CDR3 is 18 amino acids long. The germline gives CDR1 SGHRS, CDR2 YFSETQ. V shed 3 bases and J 1 base; nucleotides not matched to a gene: 6. CDR3 sequence: CASSSGTSGGRRTDTQYF. CDR3 nucleotides: TGCGCCAGCAGCTCCGGGACTAGCGGGGGGAGACGCACAGATACGCAGTATTTT.